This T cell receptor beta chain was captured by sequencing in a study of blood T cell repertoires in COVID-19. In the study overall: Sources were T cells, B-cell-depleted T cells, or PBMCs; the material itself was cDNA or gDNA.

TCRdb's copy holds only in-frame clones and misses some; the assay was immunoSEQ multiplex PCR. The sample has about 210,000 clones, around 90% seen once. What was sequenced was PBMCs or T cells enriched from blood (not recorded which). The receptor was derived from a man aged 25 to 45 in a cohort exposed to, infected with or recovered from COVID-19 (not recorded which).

The CDR3 here is CAIRAGPYEQYF. CDR3 coding DNA: TGTGCCATCAGGGCAGGGCCCTACGAGCAGTACTTC. This rearrangement joins TRBV10-3 to TRBJ2-7; TRBD1 is a possible D gene (5 bases). Trimming took off 6 bases at V and 2 bases at J, with 8 bases between the two ends. The germline V gene has CDR1 ENHRY and CDR2 SYGVKD. CDR3 size: 12 residues.